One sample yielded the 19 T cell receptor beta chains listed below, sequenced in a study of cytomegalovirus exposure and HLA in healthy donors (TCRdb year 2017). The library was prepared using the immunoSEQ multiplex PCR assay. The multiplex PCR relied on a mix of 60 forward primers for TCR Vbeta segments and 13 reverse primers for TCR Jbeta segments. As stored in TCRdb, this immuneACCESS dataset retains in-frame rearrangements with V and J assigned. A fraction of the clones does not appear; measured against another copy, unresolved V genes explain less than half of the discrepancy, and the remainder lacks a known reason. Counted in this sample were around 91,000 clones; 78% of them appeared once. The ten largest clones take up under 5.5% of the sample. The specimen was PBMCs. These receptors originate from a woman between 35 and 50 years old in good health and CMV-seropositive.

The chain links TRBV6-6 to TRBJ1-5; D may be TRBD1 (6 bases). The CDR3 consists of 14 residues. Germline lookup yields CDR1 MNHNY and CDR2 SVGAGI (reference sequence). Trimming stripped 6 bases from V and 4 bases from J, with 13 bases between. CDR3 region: CASRPGTINQPQHF. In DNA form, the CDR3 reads TGTGCCAGCAGGCCGGGGACAATTAATCAGCCCCAGCATTTT.

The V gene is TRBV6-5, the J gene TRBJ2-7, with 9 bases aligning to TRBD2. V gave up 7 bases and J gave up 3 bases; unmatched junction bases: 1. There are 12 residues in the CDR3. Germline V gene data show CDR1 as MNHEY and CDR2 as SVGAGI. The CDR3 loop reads CASIAGDYEQYF. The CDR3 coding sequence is TGTGCCAGCATAGCGGGGGACTACGAGCAGTACTTC.

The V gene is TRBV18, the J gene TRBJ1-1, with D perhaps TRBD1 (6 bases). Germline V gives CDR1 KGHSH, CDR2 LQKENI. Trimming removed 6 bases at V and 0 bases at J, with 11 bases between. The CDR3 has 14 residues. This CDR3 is CASSFGQLNTEAFF. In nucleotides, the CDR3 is TGTGCCAGCTCCTTCGGACAGTTGAACACTGAAGCTTTCTTT.

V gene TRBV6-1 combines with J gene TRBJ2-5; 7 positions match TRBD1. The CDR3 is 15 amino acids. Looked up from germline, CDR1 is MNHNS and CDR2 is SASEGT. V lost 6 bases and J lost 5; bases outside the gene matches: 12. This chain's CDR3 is CASSQRQGGSETQYF. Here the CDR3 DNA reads TGTGCCAGCAGCCAAAGACAGGGTGGTAGTGAGACCCAGTACTTC.

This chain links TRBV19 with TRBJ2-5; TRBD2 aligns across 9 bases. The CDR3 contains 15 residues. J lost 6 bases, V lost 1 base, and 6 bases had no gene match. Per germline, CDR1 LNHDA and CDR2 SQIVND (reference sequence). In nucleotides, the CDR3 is TGTGCCAGTAGTATAGTAGGGACTAGCTTGAAGACCCAGTACTTC. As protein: CASSIVGTSLKTQYF. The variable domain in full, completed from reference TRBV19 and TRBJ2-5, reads DGGITQSPKYLFRKEGQNVTLSCEQNLNHDAMYWYRQDPGQGLRLIYYSQIVNDFQKGDIAEGYSVSREKKESFPLTVTSAQKNPTAFYLCASSIVGTSLKTQYFGPGTRLLVL.

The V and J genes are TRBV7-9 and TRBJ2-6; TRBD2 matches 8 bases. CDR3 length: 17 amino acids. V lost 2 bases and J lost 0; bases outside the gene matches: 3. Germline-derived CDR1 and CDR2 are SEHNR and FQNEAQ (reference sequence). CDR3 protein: CASSLRGGNSGANVLTF. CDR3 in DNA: TGTGCCAGCAGCTTACGGGGGGGGAACTCTGGGGCCAACGTCCTGACTTTC.

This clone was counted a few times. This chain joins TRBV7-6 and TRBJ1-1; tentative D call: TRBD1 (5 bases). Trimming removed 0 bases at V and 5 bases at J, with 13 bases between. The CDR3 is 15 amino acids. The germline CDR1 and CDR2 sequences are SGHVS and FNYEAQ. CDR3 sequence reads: CASSLAGQGITEAFF. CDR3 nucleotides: TGTGCCAGCAGCTTAGCGGGGCAGGGAATAACTGAAGCTTTCTTT. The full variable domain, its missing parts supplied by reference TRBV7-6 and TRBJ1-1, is GAGVSQSPRYKVTKRGQDVALRCDPISGHVSLYWYRQALGQGPEFLTYFNYEAQQDKSGLPNDRFSAERPEGSISTLTIQRTEQRDSAMYRCASSLAGQGITEAFFGQGTRLTVV.

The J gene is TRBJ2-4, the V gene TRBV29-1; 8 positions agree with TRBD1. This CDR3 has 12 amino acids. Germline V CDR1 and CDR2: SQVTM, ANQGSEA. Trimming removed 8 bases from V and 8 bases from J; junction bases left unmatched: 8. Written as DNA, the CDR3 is TGCAGCCAAAAGGACAGGGAGGACATTCAGTACTTC. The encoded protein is CSQKDREDIQYF.

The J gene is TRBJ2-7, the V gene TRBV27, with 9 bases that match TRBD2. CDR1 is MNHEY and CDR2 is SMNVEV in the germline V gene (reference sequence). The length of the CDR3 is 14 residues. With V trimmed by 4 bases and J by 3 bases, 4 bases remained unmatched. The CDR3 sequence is CASSYAGGDYEQYF. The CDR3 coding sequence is TGTGCCAGCAGTTACGCGGGAGGGGACTACGAGCAGTACTTC.

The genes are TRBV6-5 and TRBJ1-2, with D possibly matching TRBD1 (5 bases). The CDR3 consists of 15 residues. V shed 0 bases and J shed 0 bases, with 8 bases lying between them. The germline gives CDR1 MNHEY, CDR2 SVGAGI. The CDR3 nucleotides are TGTGCCAGCAGTTACTCCCCGACAGCTAACTATGGCTACACCTTC. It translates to CASSYSPTANYGYTF.

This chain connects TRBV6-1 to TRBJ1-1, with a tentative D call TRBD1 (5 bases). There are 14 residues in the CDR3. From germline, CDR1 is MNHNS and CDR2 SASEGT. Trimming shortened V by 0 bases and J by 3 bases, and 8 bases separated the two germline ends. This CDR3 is CASSEAGEDTEAFF. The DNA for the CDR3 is TGTGCCAGCAGTGAAGCAGGGGAGGACACTGAAGCTTTCTTT.

CDR3 loop: CASKGAGQGNTIYF. The CDR3 coding sequence is TGTGCCTCGAAGGGGGCAGGGCAAGGAAACACCATATATTTT. The gene calls are TRBV30 and TRBJ1-3, with 7 bases lining up with TRBD1. The CDR3 has 14 amino acids. Trimming at V came to 7 bases and at J to 4 bases, leaving 10 bases not matched to a gene. Germline values: CDR1 GTSNPN, CDR2 SVGIG (reference sequence).

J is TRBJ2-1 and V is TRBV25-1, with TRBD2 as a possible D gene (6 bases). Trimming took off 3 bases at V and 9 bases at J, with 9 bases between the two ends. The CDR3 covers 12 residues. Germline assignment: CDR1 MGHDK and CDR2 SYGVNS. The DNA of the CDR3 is TGTGCCAGCAGTGAGCGGGGTGTTGAGCAGTTCTTC. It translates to CASSERGVEQFF.

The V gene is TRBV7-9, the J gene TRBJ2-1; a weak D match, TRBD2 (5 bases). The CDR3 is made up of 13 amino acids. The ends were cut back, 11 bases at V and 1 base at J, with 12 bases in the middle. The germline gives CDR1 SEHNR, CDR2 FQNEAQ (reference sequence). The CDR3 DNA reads TGTGCCGGCGAGGGCGCTTCCTACAATGAGCAGTTCTTC. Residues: CAGEGASYNEQFF.

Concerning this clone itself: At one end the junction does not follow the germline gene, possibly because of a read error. CDR3: CSSSGGATEAFF. DNA of the CDR3: TGTTCCAGCAGCGGAGGGGCCACTGAAGCTTTCTTT. The chain combines TRBV7-9 with TRBJ1-1; tentatively, D is TRBD1 (5 bases). The CDR3 has 12 residues. Per germline, CDR1 SEHNR and CDR2 FQNEAQ (reference sequence).

The CDR3 is CASRVGQAMNEQFF. CDR3 in DNA: TGCGCCAGCAGGGTGGGGCAGGCGATGAATGAGCAGTTCTTC. The rearrangement links TRBV5-1 to TRBJ2-1, with D possibly TRBD1 on 5 matching bases. The germline V and J ends were trimmed by 5 bases and 7 bases, with 16 bases remaining between them. The CDR3 has 14 amino acids. Germline CDR1 reads SGHRS; CDR2 reads YFSETQ.

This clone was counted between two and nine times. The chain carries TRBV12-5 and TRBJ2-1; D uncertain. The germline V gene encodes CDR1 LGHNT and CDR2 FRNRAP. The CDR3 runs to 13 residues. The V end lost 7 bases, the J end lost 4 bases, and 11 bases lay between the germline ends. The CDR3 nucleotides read TGTGCTAGTGCAGTCTCCCTTTACAATGAGCAGTTCTTC. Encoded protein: CASAVSLYNEQFF.

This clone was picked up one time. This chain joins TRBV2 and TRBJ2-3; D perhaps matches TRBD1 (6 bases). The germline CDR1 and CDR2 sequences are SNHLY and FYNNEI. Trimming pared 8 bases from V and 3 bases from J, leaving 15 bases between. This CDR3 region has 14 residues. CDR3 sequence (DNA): TGTGCCAGCTTCGTGACAGGTTGGACAGATACGCAGTATTTT. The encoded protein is CASFVTGWTDTQYF.

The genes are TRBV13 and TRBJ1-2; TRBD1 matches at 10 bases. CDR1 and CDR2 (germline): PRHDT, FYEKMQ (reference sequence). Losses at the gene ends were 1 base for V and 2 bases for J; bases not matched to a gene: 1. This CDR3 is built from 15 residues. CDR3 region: CASSLEGQGNYGYTF. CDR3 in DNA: TGTGCCAGCAGCTTAGAGGGACAGGGGAACTATGGCTACACCTTC.